A single sample is the source of the 22 T cell receptor beta chains below, sequenced in a study of cytomegalovirus exposure and HLA in healthy donors. In the PCR, 60 Vbeta and 13 Jbeta primers were used. Libraries were prepared by immunoSEQ multiplex PCR; TCRdb keeps only in-frame clonotypes and omits some of them. The sample has about 130,000 clones, 70% to 80% seen once. Sequences were obtained from PBMCs. Receptors were obtained from a woman aged 50 to 60 in good health and CMV-seronegative.

The chain links TRBV27 to TRBJ2-7; 12 nucleotides agree with TRBD2. CDR3 length equals 14 residues. Germline CDR1 reads MNHEY; CDR2 reads SMNVEV (reference sequence). With 2 bases clipped from V and 6 bases from J, the junction kept 2 bases outside the gene matches. The CDR3 nucleotides are TGTGCCAGCAGTTTAGGGACTAGCGGGCTCGAGCAGTACTTC. Protein: CASSLGTSGLEQYF.

V gene TRBV12-5 combines with J gene TRBJ1-2, with D possibly being TRBD1 (5 bases). Trimming cost V 0 bases and J 1 base, with 15 bases left between them. The length of the CDR3 is 17 residues. Germline CDR1 and CDR2: LGHNT and FRNRAP. CDR3 coding DNA: TGTGCTAGTGGTTTGGTACTTGGGACTTCTAGTAACTATGGCTACACCTTC. It translates to CASGLVLGTSSNYGYTF.

This chain joins TRBV5-4 and TRBJ2-7; 10 nucleotides match TRBD2. Looked up from germline, CDR1 is SGHNT and CDR2 is YYREEE (reference sequence). J was trimmed by 4 bases and V by 1 base; bases with no gene match: 5. This CDR3 region has 15 residues. CDR3 bases: TGTGCCAGCAGCTTGTACACTAGCGGGATTTACGAGCAGTACTTC. It encodes CASSLYTSGIYEQYF.

The CDR3 DNA follows: TGTGCCAGCAGCTCTGCCGGACAGGGAGGGCCCTACGAGCAGTACTTC. Translation gives CASSSAGQGGPYEQYF. This rearrangement joins TRBV28 to TRBJ2-7; the D gene is possibly TRBD1 (8 bases). This CDR3 contains 16 residues. V lost 6 bases and J lost 2, with 20 bases in between. Per germline, CDR1 MDHEN and CDR2 SYDVKM.

In its sample, this clone was seen a few times. The V and J genes are TRBV4-1 and TRBJ2-7, with 7 bases that match TRBD2. The V segment lost 4 bases and the J segment 6 bases; nucleotides outside the gene matches: 15. The CDR3 runs to 16 residues. The germline V gene encodes CDR1 MGHRA and CDR2 YSYEKL. CDR3: CASSRRGVRRGCEQYF. The CDR3 coding sequence is TGCGCCAGCAGCCGCCGGGGGGTGCGCCGCGGGTGCGAGCAGTACTTC.

The V call is TRBV11-3, the J call TRBJ2-7, with no clear D. Germline CDR1 reads SGHNT; CDR2 reads YENEEA. The CDR3 has 12 residues. V lost 2 bases and J 5 bases, leaving 7 bases between the germline ends. The CDR3 sequence: CASSLNSNEQYV. CDR3 coding DNA: TGTGCCAGCAGCTTAAACAGTAACGAGCAGTACGTC.

This clone was seen just once. This rearrangement joins TRBV9 to TRBJ1-2, with 9 bases matching TRBD1. There are 17 residues in the CDR3. V shed 2 bases and J 6 bases; nucleotides not matched to a gene: 14. Germline V CDR1 and CDR2: SGDLS, YYNGEE. CDR3: CASSVRDREIEWDGYTF. In nucleotides, the CDR3 is TGTGCCAGCAGCGTCCGGGACAGGGAGATAGAGTGGGATGGCTACACCTTC.

This clone was picked up a small number of times. A junction boundary mismatches the germline segment, possibly from a read error. The CDR3, as DNA: TGTGCCAGCAGCCAAGGACTGCTAGCGGCCTCCGTTAACGTCTTC. Translated: CASSQGLLAASVNVF. The V call is TRBV4-2, the J call TRBJ2-7, with 7 bases aligning to TRBD2. The CDR3 runs 15 residues. Germline lookup yields CDR1 LGHNA and CDR2 YNFKEQ.

The chain employs TRBV9 and TRBJ2-3, with TRBD2 as a possible D gene (6 bases). The germline V gene encodes CDR1 SGDLS and CDR2 YYNGEE. CDR3 size: 15 residues. Trimming pared 2 bases from V and 2 bases from J, leaving 12 bases between. The CDR3 sequence is CASSVTGTSTDTQYF. Here the CDR3 DNA reads TGTGCCAGCAGCGTCACTGGGACTTCCACAGATACGCAGTATTTT.

This chain links TRBV11-2 with TRBJ1-5; 9 nucleotides agree with TRBD1. The germline CDR1 and CDR2 sequences are SGHAT and FQNNGV. V was pared by 4 bases and J by 1 base, with 2 bases of the junction left unmatched. The CDR3 sequence is 15 residues long. The CDR3 sequence: CASSSGTGSNQPQHF. CDR3 DNA: TGTGCCAGCAGCTCAGGGACAGGGAGCAATCAGCCCCAGCATTTT.

The chain recombines TRBV4-1 with TRBJ1-1; 7 bases line up with TRBD1. Germline loops: CDR1 MGHRA, CDR2 YSYEKL. The CDR3 runs 15 residues. Trimming cost V 3 bases and J 5 bases; bases outside gene matches: 9. The CDR3 coding sequence is TGCGCCAGCAGCCATCGGGAAGGGGGCCGAACTGAAGCTTTCTTT. Translated, it gives CASSHREGGRTEAFF.

The rearrangement uses TRBV5-1 and TRBJ2-7; 7 bases line up with TRBD1. Per germline, CDR1 SGHRS and CDR2 YFSETQ. This CDR3 is built from 14 residues. The V and J ends lost 0 bases and 2 bases, in that order; junction bases with no gene match: 2. CDR3 sequence (DNA): TGCGCCAGCAGCTTGGTTAGGGGGCCCTACGAGCAGTACTTC. It translates to CASSLVRGPYEQYF.

Turning to this clone: The germline gene is not matched at one end of the junction; a read error may be the cause. The V call is TRBV28, the J call TRBJ1-2; TRBD1 might be the D (6 bases). The CDR3 is made up of 16 amino acids. Germline CDR1 reads MDHEN; CDR2 reads SYDVKM. The CDR3 sequence is CASSSDPGAPRGEYPF. CDR3 DNA sequence: TGTGCCAGCAGTTCTGATCCGGGGGCCCCTCGGGGGGAGTACCCCTTC.

V usage is TRBV5-1 and J usage is TRBJ1-4; 11 positions agree with TRBD1. This CDR3 has 14 residues. Germline assignment: CDR1 SGHRS and CDR2 YFSETQ. The V gene end was trimmed by 4 bases and the J gene end by 4 bases; junction bases not matched to a gene: 0. The CDR3 coding sequence is TGCGCCAGCAGCGGGACAGGGGGTAATGAAAAACTGTTTTTT. Translated: CASSGTGGNEKLFF.

The CDR3, as DNA: TGTGCCAGCAGTTACGATAGCTCTGGAAACACCATATATTTT. It encodes CASSYDSSGNTIYF. The V gene is TRBV6-6, the J gene TRBJ1-3; D gene unclear. The length of the CDR3 is 14 residues. The V gene's germline CDR1 is MNHNY and CDR2 SVGAGI (reference sequence). Trimming took off 2 bases at V and 0 bases at J, with 5 bases between the two ends.

This clone turned up a few times. The chain carries TRBV5-6 and TRBJ2-5, with 10 nucleotides matching TRBD1. The germline CDR1 and CDR2 sequences are SGHDT and YYEEEE. The CDR3 loop spans 15 amino acids. V shed 0 bases, J shed 11 bases, and the junction held 10 bases outside the gene matches. In DNA, the CDR3 is TGTGCCAGCAGCTTGGCAGGACAGGGGGAGAGGGAGCAGTACTTC. It is translated as CASSLAGQGEREQYF. The variable domain in full, completed from reference TRBV5-6 and TRBJ2-5, reads DAGVTQSPTHLIKTRGQQVTLRCSPKSGHDTVSWYQQALGQGPQFIFQYYEEEERQRGNFPDRFSGHQFPNYSSELNVNALLLGDSALYLCASSLAGQGEREQYFGPGTRLLVL.

This clone was detected a few times. The rearrangement links TRBV6-1 to TRBJ2-3, with 8 positions matching TRBD1. CDR3 length equals 14 residues. V shed 7 bases and J 3 bases; nucleotides not matched to a gene: 6. Germline CDR1 and CDR2: MNHNS and SASEGT. This CDR3 reads CASNPGTGTDTQYF. CDR3 DNA sequence: TGTGCCAGCAATCCGGGGACAGGTACAGATACGCAGTATTTT.

The rearrangement joins TRBV7-3 to TRBJ1-1; D remains unclear. This CDR3 region has 14 residues. V lost 5 bases and J lost 6, with 16 bases in between. Germline values: CDR1 SGHTA, CDR2 FQGTGA. In DNA form, the CDR3 reads TGTGCCAGCAGCCCACGGGGAAGGGCAGCTGAAGCTTTCTTT. It specifies CASSPRGRAAEAFF.

This clone was recorded once. The chain employs TRBV30 and TRBJ2-5, with D possibly TRBD2 on 6 matching bases. V dropped 2 bases and J dropped 5 bases, with 18 bases sitting between them. Germline V gives CDR1 GTSNPN, CDR2 SVGIG (reference sequence). This CDR3 spans 15 amino acids. The CDR3 region has the DNA TGTGCCTGGAGTAAGGGTGGGGGGAATTGGGAGACCCAGTACTTC. Amino acid sequence: CAWSKGGGNWETQYF.

This chain joins TRBV18 and TRBJ2-2, with D possibly TRBD2 on 6 matching bases. CDR3 length: 15 amino acids. Germline V gene sequence: CDR1 KGHSH, CDR2 LQKENI. V dropped 1 base and J dropped 4 bases, with 10 bases sitting between them. The CDR3 here is CASSPLEGSTGELFF. For the CDR3, the DNA is TGTGCCAGCTCACCACTGGAGGGGTCCACCGGGGAGCTGTTTTTT.

About this clone itself: An end of the junction differs from the germline gene, which may be a read error. The chain links TRBV29-1 to TRBJ2-2; TRBD1 matches 7 bases. The germline V gene encodes CDR1 SQVTM and CDR2 ANQGSEA. The CDR3 length is 11 residues. CDR3 loop: CSTGDTGKLFF. The CDR3 DNA reads TGCAGTACAGGGGACACCGGGAAGCTGTTTTTT.

This sequence joins TRBV4-2 and TRBJ2-7; TRBD2 agrees at 13 bases. With 3 bases clipped from V and 4 bases from J, the junction kept 9 bases outside the gene matches. This CDR3 comprises 17 residues. From germline, CDR1 is LGHNA and CDR2 YNFKEQ. This chain's CDR3 is CASSQATSGRAIYEQYF. The DNA of the CDR3 is TGTGCCAGCAGCCAGGCTACTAGCGGGAGGGCCATATACGAGCAGTACTTC.